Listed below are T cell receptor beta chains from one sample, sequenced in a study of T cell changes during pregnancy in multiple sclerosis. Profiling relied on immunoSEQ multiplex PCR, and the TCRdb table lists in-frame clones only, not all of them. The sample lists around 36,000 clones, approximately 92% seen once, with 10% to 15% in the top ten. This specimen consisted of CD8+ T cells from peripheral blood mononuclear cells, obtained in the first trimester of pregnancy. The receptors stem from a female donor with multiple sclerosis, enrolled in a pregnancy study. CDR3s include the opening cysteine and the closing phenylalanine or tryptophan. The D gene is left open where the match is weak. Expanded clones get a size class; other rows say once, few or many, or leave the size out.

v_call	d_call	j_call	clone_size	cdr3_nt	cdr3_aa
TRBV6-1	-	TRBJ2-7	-	TGTGCCAGCAGTGGCCGGGGACTTCACTTCTACGAGCAGTACTTC	CASSGRGLHFYEQYF
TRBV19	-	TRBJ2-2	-	TGTGCCAGTAGTATTAGTATGGTCGGGGAGCTGTTTTTT	CASSISMVGELFF
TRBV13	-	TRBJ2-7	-	TGTGCCAGCAGCCCGGCAAACAGGGTGCACGAGCAGTACTTC	CASSPANRVHEQYF
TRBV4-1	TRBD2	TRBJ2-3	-	TGCGCCAGCAGCCAAGCTCCCGGGACTAGCGGGGGGACCACAGATACGCAGTATTTT	CASSQAPGTSGGTTDTQYF
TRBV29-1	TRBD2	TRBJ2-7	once	TGCAGCGTTGAAGGCAGCGGGGGGGCCTACGAGCAGTACTTC	CSVEGSGGAYEQYF
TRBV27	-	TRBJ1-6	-	TGTGCCAGCAGTTTTCAACAGGGTCAGTTCTATAATTCACCCCTCCACTTT	CASSFQQGQFYNSPLHF
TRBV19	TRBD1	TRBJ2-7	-	TGTGCCAGTTCAGCACAGGGGACCTACGAGCAGTACTTC	CASSAQGTYEQYF
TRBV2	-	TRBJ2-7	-	TGTGCCAGCACCGGGACACTTTCCTACGAGCAGTACTTC	CASTGTLSYEQYF
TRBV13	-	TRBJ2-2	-	TGTGCCAGCAGCTCACCGGGTGGCGGGGAGCTGTTTTTT	CASSSPGGGELFF
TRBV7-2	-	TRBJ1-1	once	TGTGCCAGCAGCTTAGGGGGGGGGACTGAAGCTTTCTTT	CASSLGGGTEAFF
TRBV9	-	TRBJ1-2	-	TGTGCCAGCAGCGTAGCAGAGGTTAACTATGGCTACACCTTC	CASSVAEVNYGYTF
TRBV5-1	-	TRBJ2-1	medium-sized	TGCGCCAGCAGCTCTGGGCTCTCCTACAATGAGCAGTTCTTC	CASSSGLSYNEQFF
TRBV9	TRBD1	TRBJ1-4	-	TGTGCCAGCAGCGGGGGACAGCAGAATGAAAAACTGTTTTTT	CASSGGQQNEKLFF
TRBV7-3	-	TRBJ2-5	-	TGTGCCAGCAGCATGGCGGGGGCCCTCCAAGAGACCCAGTACTTC	CASSMAGALQETQYF
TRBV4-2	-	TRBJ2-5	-	TGTGCCAGCAGCCCTGGGAGGGGGGAGCAAGAGACCCAGTACTTC	CASSPGRGEQETQYF